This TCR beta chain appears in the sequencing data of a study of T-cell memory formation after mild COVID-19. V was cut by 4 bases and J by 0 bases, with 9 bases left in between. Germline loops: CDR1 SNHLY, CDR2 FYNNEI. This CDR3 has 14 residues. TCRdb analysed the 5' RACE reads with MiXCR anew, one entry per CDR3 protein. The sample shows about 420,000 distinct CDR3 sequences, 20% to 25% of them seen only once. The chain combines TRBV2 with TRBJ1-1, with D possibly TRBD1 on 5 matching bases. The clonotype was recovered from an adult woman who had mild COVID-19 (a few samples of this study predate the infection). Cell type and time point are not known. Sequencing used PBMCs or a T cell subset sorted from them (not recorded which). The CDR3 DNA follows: TGTGCCAGCAGTGGGGGCAGGGTGAACACTGAAGCTTTCTTT. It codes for CASSGGRVNTEAFF. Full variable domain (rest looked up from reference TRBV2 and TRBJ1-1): EPEVTQTPSHQVTQMGQEVILRCVPISNHLYFYWYRQILGQKVEFLVSFYNNEISEKSEIFDDQFSVERPDGSNFTLKIRSTKLEDSAMYFCASSGGRVNTEAFFGQGTRLTVV.